Below, one T cell receptor beta chain is given with its context. The record originates from a study of blood T cell repertoires in COVID-19. About the research overall: Some COVID-19 samples were acute and others convalescent; all came from the United States, Italy and Spain. Sample material is recorded as cDNA or gDNA derived from T cells, B-cell-depleted T cells, or PBMCs.

Germline CDR1 SNHLY, CDR2 FYNNEI. The CDR3 runs 17 residues. Trimming cost V 6 bases and J 3 bases, with 21 bases left between them. Per the study methods: Reference gene primers were amplified, and this amplification served to estimate nucleated cell counts. TCRdb's table, derived via immunoSEQ multiplex PCR, lists solely in-frame clones and lacks some. The V and J calls and clone size were taken over from that table, and D and trimming were inferred from the DNA. This table has about 83,000 clones, around 84% appearing once. Sequenced input: peripheral blood. J is TRBJ1-3 and V is TRBV2; tentatively, D is TRBD1 (5 bases). The receptor comes from an elderly woman in a cohort sampled during active or convalescent COVID-19. In DNA, the CDR3 is TGTGCCAGCAGCCTCCTGCAGGGCAGGGAGGTTGGAAACACCATATATTTT. Protein product: CASSLLQGREVGNTIYF.